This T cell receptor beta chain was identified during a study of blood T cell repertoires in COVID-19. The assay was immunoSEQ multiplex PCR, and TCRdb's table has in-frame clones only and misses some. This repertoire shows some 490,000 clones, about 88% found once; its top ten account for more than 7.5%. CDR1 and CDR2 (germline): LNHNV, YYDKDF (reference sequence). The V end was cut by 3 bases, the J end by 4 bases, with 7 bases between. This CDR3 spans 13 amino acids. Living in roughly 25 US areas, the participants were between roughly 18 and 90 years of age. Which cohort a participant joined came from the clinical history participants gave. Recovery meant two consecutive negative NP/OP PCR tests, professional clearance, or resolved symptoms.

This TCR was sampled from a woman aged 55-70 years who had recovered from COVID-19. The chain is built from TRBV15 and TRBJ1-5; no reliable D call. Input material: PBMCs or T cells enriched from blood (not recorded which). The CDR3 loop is CATSRAQNQPQHF. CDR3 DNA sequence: TGTGCCACCAGCAGGGCACAGAATCAGCCCCAGCATTTT.